This T cell receptor (beta chain) emerged from a study of CD8+ T cells in alopecia areata. Whole-study context: At a dose of 5 to 10 mg twice daily, oral tofacitinib was given to treated patients.

Germline V gene data show CDR1 as SGHRS and CDR2 as YFSETQ. The V and J ends lost 2 bases and 5 bases respectively, with 13 bases between them. CDR3 length: 14 amino acids. The sample's treatment: oral pan-JAK inhibitor, 5-10 mg twice daily. Samples from alopecia areata patients were lesional scalp punch biopsies and peripheral blood. In each case, RNA was isolated and then reverse transcribed into cDNA as the sequencing template. Here immunoSEQ multiplex PCR was the method, and the copy in TCRdb shows in-frame clones only, minus some. The sample includes some 200,000 clones, about 60% of them seen just once.

The rearrangement uses TRBV5-1 and TRBJ2-5; possibly TRBD2 for D (6 bases). The sequences come from CD4+ T cells sorted from blood, collected at week 4, from a patient treated with tofacitinib. The source of this sequence is a human donor with alopecia areata. The CDR3 loop reads CASSLQPGGETQYF. In DNA form, the CDR3 reads TGCGCCAGCAGCTTACAGCCTGGAGGGGAGACCCAGTACTTC.